This T cell receptor (beta chain) was profiled in a study of T-cell reconstitution after alpha-beta-depleted transplantation in children. Germline V CDR1 and CDR2: KGHSH, LQKENI. V lost 0 bases and J lost 2, with 8 bases in between. CDR3 length: 15 amino acids. Regarding the study as a whole: Expanded clones from the graft, numbering several hundred, reportedly supplied alpha-beta T cells about two months after transplant.

At least ten counts were recorded for this clonotype. Its specificity is unknown. Unique molecular identifiers tagged the TCRbeta library. TCRdb processed the PCR reads anew with MiXCR; each CDR3 protein has one entry. The repertoire consists of hundreds of thousands of distinct CDR3 sequences, with approximately 17% occurring once and the leading ten covering about 45%. The sample here was PBMCs, mostly from graft donor cells, taken 360 days after TCRalphabeta/CD19-depleted stem cell transplant. The clonotype originates from a male patient between 2 and 9 years old who had a stem cell transplant for acute lymphoblastic leukemia, so the T cells may come from the graft donor. V and J are TRBV18 and TRBJ1-5, with a possible D match to TRBD1 (5 bases). The CDR3 DNA sequence: TGTGCCAGCTCACCACCAGGGGACCGCAATCAGCCCCAGCATTTT. Residues: CASSPPGDRNQPQHF.